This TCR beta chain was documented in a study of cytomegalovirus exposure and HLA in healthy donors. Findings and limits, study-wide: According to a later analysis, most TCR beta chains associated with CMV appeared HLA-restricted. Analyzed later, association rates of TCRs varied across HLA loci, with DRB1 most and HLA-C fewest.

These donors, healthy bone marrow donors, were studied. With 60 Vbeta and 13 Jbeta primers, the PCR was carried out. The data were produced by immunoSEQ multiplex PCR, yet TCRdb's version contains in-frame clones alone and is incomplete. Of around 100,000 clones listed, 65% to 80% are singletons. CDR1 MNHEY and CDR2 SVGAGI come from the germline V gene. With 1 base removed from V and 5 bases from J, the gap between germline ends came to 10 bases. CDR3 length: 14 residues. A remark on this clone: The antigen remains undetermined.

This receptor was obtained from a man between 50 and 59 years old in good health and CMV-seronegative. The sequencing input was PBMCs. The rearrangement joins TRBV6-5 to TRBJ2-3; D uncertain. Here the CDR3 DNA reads TGTGCCAGCAGTTACTTAGCCGACTTAGATACGCAGTATTTT. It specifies CASSYLADLDTQYF.